This TCR beta chain originates from a study of graft-versus-host responses after intestinal transplantation (dated by TCRdb to about 2021). A note on the overall study: Multivisceral, liver-intestinal, or isolated intestinal transplants were received by the recipients. Every recipient was given anti-thymocyte globulin induction, then maintenance tacrolimus and steroids for around three years. Graft-versus-host and host-versus-graft alloreactive T cell clones were tracked in the graft, circulation and bone marrow after intestinal transplantation using bulk TCR-beta CDR3 sequencing. To identify alloreactive clones, pre-transplant mixed lymphocyte reaction products were sequenced and compared with unstimulated pre-transplant donor and recipient T cells. The cohort enrolled about two dozen intestinal transplant recipients including one retransplant, and a few patients lacking pretransplant specimens were excluded. A peak of at least 4% donor T cells among recipient peripheral blood mononuclear cells was the definition used for donor T cell macrochimerism. Rather than being sequenced by the commercial service, samples from a few later patients were sequenced in-house on an Illumina MiSeq and processed with MiXCR.

The library relied on the immunoSEQ multiplex PCR assay. In most patients, genomic DNA was isolated using the Qiagen DNeasy Blood and Tissue Kit and sent frozen to Adaptive Biotechnologies for TCR sequencing. Adaptive Biotechnologies carried out high-throughput TCR-beta CDR3 sequencing of genomic DNA for most patients. The source study handled its data this way. TCR sequencing data were retrieved from Adaptive's ImmunoSEQ software for more than 15 patients, whereas a few other patients were processed with MiXCR and VDJtools. CD4 versus CD8 sorting errors were corrected by removing sequences found in both subsets at a frequency ratio below 5:1. CDR3 nucleotide sequences shared between donor and recipient were removed because the origin of such sequences could not be assigned. To be classed as alloreactive, a clone needed at least 2-fold expansion over unstimulated cells and a minimum CFSE-low frequency of 0.002% (template counts) or 0.001% (read counts). Clones detected in sequenced pre-transplant spleen, lymph node, or MLR CFSE-low populations of the donor or recipient were defined as mappable. Cumulative frequency of alloreactive clones was calculated as a percentage of all sequences weighted by copy number. TCRdb took this table from immuneACCESS and kept in-frame rearrangements with V and J called. Such tables lack part of the clones; where checked against another copy, unresolved V genes explain under half of the gap, and the rest is unexplained. The D gene and trimming were derived from the DNA, and the V and J assignments and clone size from that table. A total of about 20,000 clones appear in this sample, over 35% of them only once. The ten largest clonotypes hold almost 0.9% of the sample.

The CDR3 spans 15 residues, from the cysteine through the phenylalanine. Just CDR3 DNA is preserved here, 45 bases in frame from base 1. The sample's time point label is to be understood as: cells obtained before transplantation from donor or recipient. Mixed lymphocyte reactions plated about 200,000 CFSE-labeled pre-transplant responders with about 200,000 irradiated violet-dye-labeled stimulators and were cultured for approximately six days. Proliferating CD3+CD4+CFSE-low and CD3+CD8+CFSE-low responder cells were FACS-sorted on a BD Influx sorter after the mixed lymphocyte reaction. Points on this clone: Per-base qualities were not stored, and no clone one base away is much larger.

What the study reported, not specific to this receptor: GvH clones were detected in recipient bone marrow, and some appeared earlier in ileal mucosa or blood, consistent with an intestinal mucosal origin. In patients with donor T cell macrochimerism, the allografts had high GvH to HvG T cell clonal ratios. The relatively low number and heterogeneity of intestinal transplant patients limited the conclusions. Peak levels of circulating GvH clones were associated with declines in HvG clones early after transplant.

Sample: alloreactive CD4+ T cells from a mixed lymphocyte reaction culture, taken before intestinal transplant. What this sample's cell subset or site label stands for: CFSE-low proliferating T cells sorted from roughly 6-day pre-transplant mixed lymphocyte reaction (GvH or HvG direction). The chain employs TRBV21-1 and TRBJ2-7; TRBD1 is the table's D call and was not checked against the DNA. TRBV21-1 is termed a pseudogene. This receptor was obtained from a human patient who received an intestinal transplant. CDR3 sequence: CASSTPGTGSYEQYF. Read as DNA, the sequence is TGTGCCAGCAGCACCCCCGGGACAGGGAGCTACGAGCAGTACTTC.